A single sample is the source of the 7 T cell receptor beta chains below, sequenced in a study of cytomegalovirus exposure and HLA in healthy donors. 60 Vbeta and 13 Jbeta primers were used in PCR. TCRdb's copy holds only in-frame clones and misses some; the assay was immunoSEQ multiplex PCR. The sample includes over 150,000 clones, roughly nine tenths seen only once; the top ten take more than 0.7%. The material sequenced was PBMCs. Receptors originate from a woman younger than 45 in good health and CMV-seronegative.

The chain is built from TRBV6-1 and TRBJ1-3; TRBD1 matches 7 bases. This CDR3 has 16 amino acids. Trimming at V came to 0 bases and at J to 2 bases, leaving 4 bases not matched to a gene. CDR1 MNHNS and CDR2 SASEGT come from the germline V gene. CDR3 nucleotide sequence: TGTGCCAGCAGTGAAGCTGACAGGGCAACTGGAAACACCATATATTTT. Amino acid sequence: CASSEADRATGNTIYF.

The gene calls are TRBV9 and TRBJ2-7; 9 nucleotides agree with TRBD1. V gave up 8 bases and J gave up 3 bases; unmatched junction bases: 6. The CDR3 length is 13 residues. Germline V gene lookup returns CDR1 SGDLS and CDR2 YYNGEE. In nucleotides, the CDR3 is TGTGCCAGTAACAGGGGGCAAAACTACGAGCAGTACTTC. This translates into CASNRGQNYEQYF.

This chain connects TRBV5-8 to TRBJ2-2, with 8 positions matching TRBD1. Per the germline V gene, CDR1 is SGHTS and CDR2 is YDEGEE. The length of the CDR3 is 16 residues. Losses at the gene ends were 0 bases for V and 2 bases for J; bases not matched to a gene: 3. The CDR3 region is CASSLADRVNTGELFF. In DNA form, the CDR3 reads TGTGCCAGCAGCTTGGCGGACAGGGTAAACACCGGGGAGCTGTTTTTT.

The gene calls are TRBV7-2 and TRBJ2-3, with unresolved D. V was clipped by 5 bases and J by 7 bases, with 13 bases between them. Germline CDR1 reads SGHTA; CDR2 reads FQGNSA. The CDR3 totals 13 residues. The CDR3 loop is CASSPPGWHTQYF. The CDR3 nucleotides read TGTGCCAGCAGCCCCCCAGGTTGGCATACGCAGTATTTT. The whole variable domain, filled in from reference TRBV7-2 and TRBJ2-3, reads GAGVSQSPSNKVTEKGKDVELRCDPISGHTALYWYRQSLGQGLEFLIYFQGNSAPDKSGLPSDRFSAERTGGSVSTLTIQRTQQEDSAVYLCASSPPGWHTQYFGPGTRLTVL.

The V gene is TRBV5-1, the J gene TRBJ2-7; 11 bases are shared with TRBD1. This CDR3 contains 14 residues. J was trimmed by 1 base and V by 5 bases; bases with no gene match: 2. Germline V CDR1 and CDR2: SGHRS, YFSETQ. The CDR3 nucleotides are TGCGCCAGCAGTTGGGACAGGGGGTCCTACGAGCAGTACTTC. As protein: CASSWDRGSYEQYF.

V is TRBV9 and J is TRBJ2-7; 10 bases align to TRBD1. This CDR3 region has 17 residues. J lost 6 bases, V lost 3 bases, and 15 bases had no gene match. The germline gives CDR1 SGDLS, CDR2 YYNGEE. In DNA form, the CDR3 reads TGTGCCAGCAGCGACCGGGACAGGGGCCGGTTCCCAACCGAGCAGTACTTC. Its protein product is CASSDRDRGRFPTEQYF.

The genes are TRBV5-4 and TRBJ2-2; 7 bases match TRBD1. Germline V gene sequence: CDR1 SGHNT, CDR2 YYREEE (reference sequence). The CDR3 totals 16 residues. V was pared by 6 bases and J by 4 bases, with 12 bases of the junction left unmatched. The CDR3 DNA reads as TGTGCCAGCACCGAGGTCAGGGGGAGCGCCACCGGGGAGCTGTTTTTT. Protein sequence: CASTEVRGSATGELFF.